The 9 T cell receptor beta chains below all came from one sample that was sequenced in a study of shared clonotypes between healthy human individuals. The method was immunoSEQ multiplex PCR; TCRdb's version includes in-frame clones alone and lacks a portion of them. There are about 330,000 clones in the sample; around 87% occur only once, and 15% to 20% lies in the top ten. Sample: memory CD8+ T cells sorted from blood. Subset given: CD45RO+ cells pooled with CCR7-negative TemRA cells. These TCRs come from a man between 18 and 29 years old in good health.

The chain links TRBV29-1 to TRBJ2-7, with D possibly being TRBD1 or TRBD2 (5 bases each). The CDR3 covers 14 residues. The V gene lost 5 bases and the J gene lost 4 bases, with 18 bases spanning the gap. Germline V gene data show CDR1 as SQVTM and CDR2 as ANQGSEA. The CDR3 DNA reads TGCAGCGTTTCCCCCCGGGACGTCGGGTACGAGCAGTACTTC. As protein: CSVSPRDVGYEQYF.

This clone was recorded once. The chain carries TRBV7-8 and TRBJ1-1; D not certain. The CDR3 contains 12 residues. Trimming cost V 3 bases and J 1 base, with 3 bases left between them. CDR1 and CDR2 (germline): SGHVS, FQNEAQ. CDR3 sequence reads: CASSFPNTEAFF. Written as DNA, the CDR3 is TGTGCCAGCAGCTTCCCGAACACTGAAGCTTTCTTT.

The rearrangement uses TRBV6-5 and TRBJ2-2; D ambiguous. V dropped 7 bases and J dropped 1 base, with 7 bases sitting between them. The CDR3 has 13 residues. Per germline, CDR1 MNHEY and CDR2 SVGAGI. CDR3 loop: CASTHLNTGELFF. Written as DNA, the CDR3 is TGTGCCAGCACCCACTTGAACACCGGGGAGCTGTTTTTT.

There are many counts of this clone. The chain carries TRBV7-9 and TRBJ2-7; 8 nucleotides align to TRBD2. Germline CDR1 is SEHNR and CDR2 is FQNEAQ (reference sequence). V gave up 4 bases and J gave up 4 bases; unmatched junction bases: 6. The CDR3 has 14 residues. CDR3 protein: CASSSSGGPYEQYF. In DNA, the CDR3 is TGTGCCAGCAGCTCATCGGGAGGGCCTTACGAGCAGTACTTC.

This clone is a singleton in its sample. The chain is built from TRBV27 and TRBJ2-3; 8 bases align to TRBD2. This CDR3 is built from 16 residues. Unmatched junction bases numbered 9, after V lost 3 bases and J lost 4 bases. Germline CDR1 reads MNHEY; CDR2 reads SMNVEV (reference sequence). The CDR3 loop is CASSFVEASGPDTQYF. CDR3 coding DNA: TGTGCCAGCAGTTTCGTTGAGGCTAGCGGGCCAGATACGCAGTATTTT.

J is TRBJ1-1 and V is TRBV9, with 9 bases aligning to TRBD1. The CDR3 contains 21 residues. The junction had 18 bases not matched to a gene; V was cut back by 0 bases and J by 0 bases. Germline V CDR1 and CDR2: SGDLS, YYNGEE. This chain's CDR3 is CASSVAENPWDRDPLNTEAFF. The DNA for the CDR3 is TGTGCCAGCAGCGTAGCTGAGAATCCCTGGGACAGGGATCCCCTGAACACTGAAGCTTTCTTT.

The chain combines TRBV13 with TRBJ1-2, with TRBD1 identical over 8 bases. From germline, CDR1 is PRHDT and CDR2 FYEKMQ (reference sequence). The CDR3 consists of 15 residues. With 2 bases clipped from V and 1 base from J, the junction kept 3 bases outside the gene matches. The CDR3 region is CASSLPGGDNYGYTF. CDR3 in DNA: TGTGCCAGCAGCTTACCAGGGGGCGATAACTATGGCTACACCTTC.

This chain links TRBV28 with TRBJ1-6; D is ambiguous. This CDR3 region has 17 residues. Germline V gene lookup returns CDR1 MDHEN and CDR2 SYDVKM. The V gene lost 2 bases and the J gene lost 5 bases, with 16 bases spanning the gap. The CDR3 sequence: CASSLRSVGGNNSPLHF. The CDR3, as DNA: TGTGCCAGCAGTTTAAGGTCGGTAGGCGGGAATAATTCACCCCTCCACTTT.

CDR3 DNA: TGCGCCAGCAGCTACTGGAGAGGAGAAAAACTGTTTTTT. Residues: CASSYWRGEKLFF. The chain carries TRBV4-1 and TRBJ1-4; D is unclear. With 5 bases removed from V and 8 bases from J, the gap between germline ends came to 12 bases. Germline values: CDR1 MGHRA, CDR2 YSYEKL. The CDR3 is 13 amino acids.